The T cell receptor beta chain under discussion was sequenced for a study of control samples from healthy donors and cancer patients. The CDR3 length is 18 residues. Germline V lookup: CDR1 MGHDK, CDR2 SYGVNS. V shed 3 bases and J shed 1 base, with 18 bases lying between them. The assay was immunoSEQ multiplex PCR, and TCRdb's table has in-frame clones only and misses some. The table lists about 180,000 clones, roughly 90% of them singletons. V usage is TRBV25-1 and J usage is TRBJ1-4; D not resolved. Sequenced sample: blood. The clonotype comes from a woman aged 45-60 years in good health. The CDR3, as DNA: TGTGCCAGCAGTGACCTTAAGGGCCTACTGGGAACTAATGAAAAACTGTTTTTT. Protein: CASSDLKGLLGTNEKLFF.